The clone carrying this T cell receptor beta chain is medium-sized (0.01 to 0.1%) by share. Its antigen is as yet unknown. The data were obtained in a study of HIV-infected children after antiretroviral therapy interruption. Study-wide background: Continuous-treatment children had median age roughly 8 years, interruption under 10 years. Interruption-arm samples span weeks 0, 12, interruption end (24 or 48), and about 3 years post-study.

A 3' RACE protocol on RNA, with unique molecular identifiers, produced the TCR library. TCRdb recomputed calls from the 3' RACE reads with MiXCR, one row per CDR3 protein. The table has about 15,000 distinct CDR3 sequences, around 3.7% seen once. The germline CDR1 and CDR2 sequences are SGHVS and FQNEAQ. With 5 bases clipped from V and 3 bases from J, the junction kept 5 bases outside the gene matches. The CDR3 extends over 15 amino acids. Treatment reported: PENTA 11 planned treatment interruption arm or continuous ART arm. Sorting from thawed PBMCs isolated naive CD4+ CD45RA+ CD45RO- T cells. Findings and limits, study-wide: The CD45RA+ naive sort may contain some EMRA or stem memory cells.

The sample was CD45RA+ CD4+ T cells from PBMCs, taken from a donor given antiretroviral therapy, either interrupted or continuous. The subset here: naive CD4+ CD45RA+ CD45RO- T cells. The genes are TRBV7-8 and TRBJ2-7, with 12 bases aligning to TRBD1. The receptor comes from a child aged 2 to 17 with HIV. This CDR3 is CASSRDRGRFYEQYF. In DNA form, the CDR3 reads TGTGCCAGCAGCCGGGACAGGGGGCGGTTCTACGAGCAGTACTTC.